The clone carrying this T cell receptor beta chain was counted once. Its antigen is unidentified. This record belongs to a study of cytomegalovirus exposure and HLA in healthy donors. Notes on the study in general: A later analysis showed TCR association rates differing by HLA locus, peaking at DRB1 and lowest at HLA-C. Solely CMV serostatus was available to characterize immune exposure. Researchers catalogued approximately 170 TCR beta chains as cytomegalovirus-associated. Previously analyzed data showed that most TCR beta V segments were productive at a frequency of about 90% or about 30%.

The V gene end was trimmed by 6 bases and the J gene end by 2 bases; junction bases not matched to a gene: 4. Germline CDR1 is SGHKS and CDR2 is YYEKEE (reference sequence). The length of the CDR3 is 15 residues. Researchers ran the PCR with 60 Vbeta and 13 Jbeta primers. Profiled with immunoSEQ multiplex PCR; TCRdb holds only in-frame clones, not every one. The sample carries about 200,000 clones, approximately 85% recorded once. Sequencing was carried out using PBMCs. The receptor was isolated from a girl aged 5-17 years in good health and CMV-seropositive. V usage is TRBV5-5 and J usage is TRBJ2-5; 13 nucleotides match TRBD2. The CDR3 is CASIGLAGVQETQYF. For the CDR3, the DNA is TGTGCCAGCATCGGACTAGCGGGGGTTCAAGAGACCCAGTACTTC.